Given below is one T cell receptor (beta chain) in context. The antigen is undetermined. Assay: immunoSEQ multiplex PCR; the TCRdb copy retains only in-frame clones and omits some. The top ten clones hold about 9.4% of a sample with roughly 150,000 clones, over 85% of them seen once. The donors were in the roughly 110-subject validation cohort, distinct from the approximately 730-subject first cohort. This sample stems from a study of cytomegalovirus exposure and HLA in healthy donors. Study observations and caveats: Subsequent analysis found a tendency for first-cohort TCR clusters to co-occur within the 110 or so validation repertoires.

V gave up 2 bases and J gave up 5 bases; unmatched junction bases: 11. In germline, CDR1 is GTSNPN, CDR2 SVGIG (reference sequence). The CDR3 length is 15 residues. The J gene is TRBJ1-2, the V gene TRBV30; 7 nucleotides line up with TRBD1. The TCR sequence derives from a woman aged 18-29 years in good health and CMV-seropositive. Sequenced sample: PBMCs. For the CDR3, the DNA is TGTGCCTGGAGTCAGCGAAGGGACAGTCCTTATGGCTACACCTTC. Residues: CAWSQRRDSPYGYTF.